This T cell receptor (beta chain) was sequenced for a study of long-term antiretroviral therapy in people with HIV. Trimming at V came to 6 bases and at J to 8 bases, leaving 20 bases not matched to a gene. This CDR3 has 19 residues. Germline values: CDR1 MNHEY, CDR2 SMNVEV (reference sequence). Points on this clone: Its specificity is unknown.

Study-level points and caveats: Spans of CDR3 length were tighter for HIV repertoires than for controls.

Every donor had one or more pre-ART and two or more post-ART PBMC samples. There were roughly 0.95-11 million cryopreserved PBMC in the samples before DNA extraction. Runs used v3.0 of the immunoSEQ assay and were done at survey level. Produced via immunoSEQ multiplex PCR; TCRdb's table is partial and in-frame only. The sample lists approximately 22,000 clones; 70% to 85% were seen once. The source is a man over 45 with HIV. V usage is TRBV27 and J usage is TRBJ2-1; TRBD2 matches 12 bases. Specimen: unsorted PBMCs, collected 3 years after starting antiretroviral therapy. CDR3 bases: TGTGCCAGCAGCCCACTAGCGGGAGGTCACCAGGGCGAGGGCGATGAGCAGTTCTTC. Translating it yields CASSPLAGGHQGEGDEQFF.